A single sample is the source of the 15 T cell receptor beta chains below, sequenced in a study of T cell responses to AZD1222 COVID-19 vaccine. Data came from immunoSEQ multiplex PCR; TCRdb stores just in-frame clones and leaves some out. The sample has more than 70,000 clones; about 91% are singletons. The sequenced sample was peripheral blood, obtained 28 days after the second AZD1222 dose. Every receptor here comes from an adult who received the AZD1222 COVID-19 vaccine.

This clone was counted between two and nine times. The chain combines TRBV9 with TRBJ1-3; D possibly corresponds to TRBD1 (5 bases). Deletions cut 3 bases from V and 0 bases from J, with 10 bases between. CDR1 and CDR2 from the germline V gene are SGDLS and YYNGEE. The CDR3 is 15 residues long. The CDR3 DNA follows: TGTGCCAGCAGCGAGACAGTGCACTCTGGAAACACCATATATTTT. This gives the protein CASSETVHSGNTIYF.

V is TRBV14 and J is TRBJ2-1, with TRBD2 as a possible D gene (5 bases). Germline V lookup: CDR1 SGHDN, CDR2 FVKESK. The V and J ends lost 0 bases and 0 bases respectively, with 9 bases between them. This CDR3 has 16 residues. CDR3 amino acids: CASSQDRGTSYNEQFF. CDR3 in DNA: TGTGCCAGCAGCCAAGATCGGGGAACCTCCTACAATGAGCAGTTCTTC.

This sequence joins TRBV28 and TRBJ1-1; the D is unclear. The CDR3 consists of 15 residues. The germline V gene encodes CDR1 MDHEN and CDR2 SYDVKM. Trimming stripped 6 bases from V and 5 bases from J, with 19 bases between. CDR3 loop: CASSPERVVRTEAFF. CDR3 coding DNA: TGTGCCAGCAGCCCCGAGAGGGTAGTACGAACTGAAGCTTTCTTT. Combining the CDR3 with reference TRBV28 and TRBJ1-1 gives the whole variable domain DVKVTQSSRYLVKRTGEKVFLECVQDMDHENMFWYRQDPGLGLRLIYFSYDVKMKEKGDIPEGYSVSREKKERFSLILESASTNQTSMYLCASSPERVVRTEAFFGQGTRLTVV.

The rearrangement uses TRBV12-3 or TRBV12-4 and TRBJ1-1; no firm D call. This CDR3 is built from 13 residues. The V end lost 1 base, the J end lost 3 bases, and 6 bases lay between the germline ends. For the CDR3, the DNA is TGTGCCAGCAGTTTAGGACAACACACTGAAGCTTTCTTT. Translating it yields CASSLGQHTEAFF.

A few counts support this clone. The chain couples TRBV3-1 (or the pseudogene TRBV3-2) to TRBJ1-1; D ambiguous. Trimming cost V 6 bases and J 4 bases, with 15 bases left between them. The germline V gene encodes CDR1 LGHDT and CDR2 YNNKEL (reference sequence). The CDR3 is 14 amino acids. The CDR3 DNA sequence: TGTGCCAGCAGTCTTCTGGGCATACGCACTGAAGCTTTCTTT. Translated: CASSLLGIRTEAFF.

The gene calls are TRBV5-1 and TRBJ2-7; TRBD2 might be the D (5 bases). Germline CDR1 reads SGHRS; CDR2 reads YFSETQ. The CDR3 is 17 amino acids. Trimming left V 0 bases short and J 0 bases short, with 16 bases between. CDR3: CASSLDGLGRSSYEQYF. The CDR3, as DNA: TGCGCCAGCAGCTTGGACGGACTCGGGCGAAGCTCCTACGAGCAGTACTTC.

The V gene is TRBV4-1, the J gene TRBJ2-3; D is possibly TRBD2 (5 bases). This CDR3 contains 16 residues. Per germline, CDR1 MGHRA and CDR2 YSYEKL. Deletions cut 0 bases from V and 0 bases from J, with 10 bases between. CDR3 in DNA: TGCGCCAGCAGCCAAGAAGGGAGTCTCAGCACAGATACGCAGTATTTT. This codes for CASSQEGSLSTDTQYF.

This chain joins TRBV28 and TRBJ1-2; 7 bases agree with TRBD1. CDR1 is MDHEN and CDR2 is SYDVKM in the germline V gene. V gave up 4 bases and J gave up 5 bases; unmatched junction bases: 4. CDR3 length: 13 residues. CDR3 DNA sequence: TGTGCCAGCAGTTCGGGACAGCCTTATGGCTACACCTTC. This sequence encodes CASSSGQPYGYTF.

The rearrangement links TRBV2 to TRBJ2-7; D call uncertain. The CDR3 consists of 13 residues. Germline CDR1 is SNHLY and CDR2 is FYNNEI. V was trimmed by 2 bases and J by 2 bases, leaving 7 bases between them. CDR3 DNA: TGTGCCAGCAGTGAAAGGCCAGCCTACGAGCAGTACTTC. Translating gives CASSERPAYEQYF.

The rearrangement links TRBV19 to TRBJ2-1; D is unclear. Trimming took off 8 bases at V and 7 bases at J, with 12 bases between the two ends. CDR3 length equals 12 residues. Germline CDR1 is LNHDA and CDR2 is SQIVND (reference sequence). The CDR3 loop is CASGIVWNEQFF. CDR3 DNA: TGTGCCAGTGGGATCGTTTGGAATGAGCAGTTCTTC.

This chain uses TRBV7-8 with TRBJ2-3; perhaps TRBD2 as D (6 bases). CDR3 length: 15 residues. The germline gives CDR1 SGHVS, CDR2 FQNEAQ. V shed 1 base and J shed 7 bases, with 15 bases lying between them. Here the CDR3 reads CASSLGAGFWHTQYF. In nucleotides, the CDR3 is TGTGCCAGCAGCTTAGGGGCGGGATTTTGGCATACGCAGTATTTT. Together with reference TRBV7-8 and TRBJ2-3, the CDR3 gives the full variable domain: GAGVSQSPRYKVAKRGQDVALRCDPISGHVSLFWYQQALGQGPEFLTYFQNEAQLDKSGLPSDRFFAERPEGSVSTLKIQRTQQEDSAVYLCASSLGAGFWHTQYFGPGTRLTVL.

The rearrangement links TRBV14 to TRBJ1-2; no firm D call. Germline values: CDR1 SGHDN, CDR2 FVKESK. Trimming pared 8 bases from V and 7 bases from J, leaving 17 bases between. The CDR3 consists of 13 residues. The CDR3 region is CASSGFLLSGYTF. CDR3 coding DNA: TGTGCCAGCTCGGGGTTCCTCCTGAGTGGCTACACCTTC.

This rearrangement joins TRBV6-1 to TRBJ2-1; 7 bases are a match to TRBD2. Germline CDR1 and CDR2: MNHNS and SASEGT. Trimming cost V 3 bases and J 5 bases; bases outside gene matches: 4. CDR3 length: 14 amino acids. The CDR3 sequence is CASSDGLENNEQFF. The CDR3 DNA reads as TGTGCCAGCAGTGACGGACTAGAGAACAATGAGCAGTTCTTC.

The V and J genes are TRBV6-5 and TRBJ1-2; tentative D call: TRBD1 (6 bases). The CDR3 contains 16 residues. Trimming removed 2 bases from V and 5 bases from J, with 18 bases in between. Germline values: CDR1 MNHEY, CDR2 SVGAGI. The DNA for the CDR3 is TGTGCCAGCAGTTACCGAAATACCAGGGGAGGGTATGGCTACACCTTC. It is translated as CASSYRNTRGGYGYTF.

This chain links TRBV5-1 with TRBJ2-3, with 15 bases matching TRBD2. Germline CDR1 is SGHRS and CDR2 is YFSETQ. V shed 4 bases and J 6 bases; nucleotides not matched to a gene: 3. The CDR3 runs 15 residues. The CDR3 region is CASSGLAGGSDTQYF. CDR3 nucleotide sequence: TGCGCCAGCAGCGGACTAGCGGGAGGGTCGGATACGCAGTATTTT.